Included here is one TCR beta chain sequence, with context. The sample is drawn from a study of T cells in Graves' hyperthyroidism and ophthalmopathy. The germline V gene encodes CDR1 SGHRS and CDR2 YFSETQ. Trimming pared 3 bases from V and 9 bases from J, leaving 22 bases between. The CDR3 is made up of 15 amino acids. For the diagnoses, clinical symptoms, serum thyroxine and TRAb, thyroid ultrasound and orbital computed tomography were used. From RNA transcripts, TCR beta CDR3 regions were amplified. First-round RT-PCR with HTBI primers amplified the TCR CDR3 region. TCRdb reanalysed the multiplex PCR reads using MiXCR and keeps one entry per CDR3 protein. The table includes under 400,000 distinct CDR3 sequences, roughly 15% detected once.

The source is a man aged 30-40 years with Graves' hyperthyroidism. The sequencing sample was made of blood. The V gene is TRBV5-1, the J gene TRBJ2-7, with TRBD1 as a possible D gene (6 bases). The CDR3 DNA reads TGCGCCAGCAGCTCGACGGGACATTCCCCTACGAGGCAGTACTTC. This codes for CASSSTGHSPTRQYF.